Below are 2 T cell receptor beta chains sequenced from a single sample in a study of cytomegalovirus exposure and HLA in healthy donors. The PCR was carried out with 60 Vbeta primers and 13 Jbeta primers. The method was immunoSEQ multiplex PCR; TCRdb's version includes in-frame clones alone and lacks a portion of them. Its table records around 130,000 clones. Sequenced material: PBMCs. The source of these receptors is an older woman in good health and CMV-seronegative.

The chain uses TRBV27 and TRBJ2-2, with a tentative D call TRBD1 (6 bases). Trimming left V 3 bases short and J 5 bases short, with 22 bases between. This CDR3 contains 18 residues. Germline V CDR1 and CDR2: MNHEY, SMNVEV (reference sequence). For the CDR3, the DNA is TGTGCCAGCAGTTTGTTAAGACAGGCCCGGGACAATACCGGGGAGCTGTTTTTT. It translates to CASSLLRQARDNTGELFF.

The chain combines TRBV28 with TRBJ1-2; 9 nucleotides line up with TRBD1. Germline V gene lookup returns CDR1 MDHEN and CDR2 SYDVKM. Losses at the gene ends were 5 bases for V and 5 bases for J; bases not matched to a gene: 6. The CDR3 loop spans 14 amino acids. CDR3 DNA: TGTGCCAGCAGTATCCCGACAGGGGGGTATGGCTACACCTTC. Translation: CASSIPTGGYGYTF.